These 28 T cell receptor beta chains share one sample of origin, sequenced in a study of blood T cell repertoires in COVID-19. Only in-frame clones appear in the TCRdb table, and some are missing; sequencing was by immunoSEQ multiplex PCR. The sample has hundreds of thousands of clones; around 88% are singletons. The specimen was peripheral blood. The source is a man at least 80 years old with acute or convalescent COVID-19.

This clone occurred once. The chain couples TRBV4-1 to TRBJ2-1; D perhaps matches TRBD2 (5 bases). Per germline, CDR1 MGHRA and CDR2 YSYEKL. The CDR3 length is 16 residues. The V end lost 1 base, the J end lost 0 bases, and 10 bases lay between the germline ends. CDR3 sequence reads: CASSQGTRSSYNEQFF. The CDR3 nucleotides read TGCGCCAGCAGCCAAGGTACTAGGAGCTCCTACAATGAGCAGTTCTTC.

This clone was counted only a few times. A much larger clone lies one base from this, so it may be a read error. Other DNA sequences in this sample translate to the same CDR3. The V gene is TRBV28, the J gene TRBJ2-7, with TRBD2 as a possible D gene (5 bases). Trimming removed 3 bases at V and 0 bases at J, with 6 bases between. The CDR3 spans 13 residues. Germline values: CDR1 MDHEN, CDR2 SYDVKM. DNA for the CDR3: TGTGCCAGCAGTTTGGGGAGCTCCTACGAGCAGTACTTC. It encodes CASSLGSSYEQYF.

V usage is TRBV5-6 and J usage is TRBJ2-5; D gene ambiguous. V was clipped by 2 bases and J by 0 bases, with 5 bases between them. Germline CDR1 is SGHDT and CDR2 is YYEEEE. The CDR3 length is 13 residues. CDR3 nucleotides: TGTGCCAGCAGCTTTCGGTACCAAGAGACCCAGTACTTC. Its translation: CASSFRYQETQYF.

This chain uses TRBV5-1 with TRBJ2-1; a weak D match, TRBD2 (6 bases). Germline-derived CDR1 and CDR2 are SGHRS and YFSETQ. This CDR3 is 16 amino acids long. Trimming shortened V by 0 bases and J by 8 bases, and 18 bases separated the two germline ends. This chain's CDR3 is CASSLGSGGTLDEQFF. The CDR3 region has the DNA TGCGCCAGCAGCTTGGGTAGCGGAGGGACTCTGGATGAGCAGTTCTTC. The full variable domain, rest sourced from reference TRBV5-1 and TRBJ2-1, is KAGVTQTPRYLIKTRGQQVTLSCSPISGHRSVSWYQQTPGQGLQFLFEYFSETQRNKGNFPGRFSGRQFSNSRSEMNVSTLELGDSALYLCASSLGSGGTLDEQFFGPGTRLTVL.

This chain joins TRBV4-1 and TRBJ1-3; 7 positions agree with TRBD1. This CDR3 is 19 amino acids long. The V gene end was trimmed by 1 base and the J gene end by 0 bases; junction bases not matched to a gene: 12. Germline CDR1 reads MGHRA; CDR2 reads YSYEKL. The CDR3 DNA reads as TGCGCCAGCAGCCAAGTATGGACAGGAGCATCAGTCTCTGGAAACACCATATATTTT. It codes for CASSQVWTGASVSGNTIYF.

J is TRBJ2-3 and V is TRBV5-1; 13 bases are shared with TRBD2. The CDR3 runs to 15 residues. The V and J ends lost 2 bases and 6 bases, in that order; junction bases with no gene match: 3. Germline V CDR1 and CDR2: SGHRS, YFSETQ. The CDR3 DNA follows: TGCGCCAGCAGCTTTACTAGCGGGGGGGCGGATACGCAGTATTTT. Translating gives CASSFTSGGADTQYF.

This clone has a handful of counts. V is TRBV11-3 and J is TRBJ2-7; 10 bases agree with TRBD2. The junction had 6 bases not matched to a gene; V was cut back by 6 bases and J by 7 bases. Germline V gene lookup returns CDR1 SGHNT and CDR2 YENEEA. CDR3 length: 13 amino acids. The CDR3 nucleotides are TGTGCCAGCAGGCCGGGACTAGCGAGTGAGCAGTACTTC. Translation: CASRPGLASEQYF.

This clone was recorded many times. The chain combines TRBV2 with TRBJ1-6, with 8 nucleotides matching TRBD1. This CDR3 spans 15 amino acids. The V and J ends lost 3 bases and 7 bases, in that order; junction bases with no gene match: 5. Germline lookup yields CDR1 SNHLY and CDR2 FYNNEI. The chain's CDR3 is CASSELQGENSPLHF. The CDR3 DNA follows: TGTGCCAGCAGTGAGTTACAGGGGGAAAATTCACCCCTCCACTTT.

The CDR3 is CASSLAGQGYQYF. DNA for the CDR3: TGTGCCAGCAGCTTAGCGGGACAGGGATATCAGTACTTC. V usage is TRBV11-2 and J usage is TRBJ2-7; TRBD1 matches at 9 bases. Germline V CDR1 and CDR2: SGHAT, FQNNGV. The V segment lost 1 base and the J segment 10 bases; nucleotides outside the gene matches: 5. The CDR3 length is 13 residues.

J is TRBJ2-7 and V is TRBV25-1; TRBD1 matches at 7 bases. The CDR3 consists of 15 residues. The germline V gene has CDR1 MGHDK and CDR2 SYGVNS. V lost 3 bases and J lost 0; bases outside the gene matches: 5. CDR3 in DNA: TGTGCCAGCAGTGACAACAGGGGAATCTCCTACGAGCAGTACTTC. It codes for CASSDNRGISYEQYF.

CDR3 residues: CASSLAGSYEQYF. For the CDR3, the DNA is TGTGCCAGCAGTTTGGCGGGCTCCTACGAGCAGTACTTC. The chain couples TRBV6-5 to TRBJ2-7; D may be TRBD2 (5 bases). Trimming left V 4 bases short and J 0 bases short, with 7 bases between. This CDR3 has 13 residues. Germline lookup yields CDR1 MNHEY and CDR2 SVGAGI.

The chain carries TRBV4-2 and TRBJ1-2; 7 bases fit TRBD1. This CDR3 is built from 14 residues. Germline assignment: CDR1 LGHNA and CDR2 YNFKEQ. V shed 4 bases, J shed 2 bases, and the junction held 4 bases outside the gene matches. The CDR3 is CASSPSTGNYGYTF. The CDR3 DNA follows: TGTGCCAGCAGCCCCTCGACAGGGAACTATGGCTACACCTTC.

The J gene is TRBJ2-7, the V gene TRBV6-5, with 10 bases lining up with TRBD1. The germline V gene has CDR1 MNHEY and CDR2 SVGAGI. V shed 6 bases and J 2 bases; nucleotides not matched to a gene: 7. The CDR3 runs to 15 residues. The CDR3 spells CASRTLGQGAYEQYF. The CDR3 DNA follows: TGTGCCAGCAGGACGCTTGGACAGGGGGCCTACGAGCAGTACTTC.

This chain joins TRBV11-2 and TRBJ1-1; D perhaps matches TRBD1 (6 bases). Germline V gene lookup returns CDR1 SGHAT and CDR2 FQNNGV. V was shortened by 5 bases and J by 3 bases, with 19 bases between the two germline ends. The CDR3 consists of 16 residues. The CDR3 nucleotides are TGTGCCAGCAGCCAAGGGACAAGAAAACACGACACTGAAGCTTTCTTT. This gives the protein CASSQGTRKHDTEAFF.

The V call is TRBV5-1, the J call TRBJ1-2; 8 bases match TRBD1. CDR1 and CDR2 (germline): SGHRS, YFSETQ. Unmatched junction bases numbered 6, after V lost 4 bases and J lost 4 bases. The CDR3 consists of 14 residues. CDR3 loop: CASSAGQGSYGYTF. CDR3 sequence (DNA): TGCGCCAGCAGCGCCGGACAGGGATCCTATGGCTACACCTTC.

The chain combines TRBV3-1 (or the pseudogene TRBV3-2) with TRBJ1-6; D is perhaps TRBD1 (5 bases). This CDR3 has 16 residues. V lost 1 base and J lost 0, with 7 bases in between. Germline-derived CDR1 and CDR2 are LGHDT and YNNKEL (reference sequence). The CDR3 region is CASSQGGISYNSPLHF. In DNA, the CDR3 is TGTGCCAGCAGCCAAGGGGGCATCTCCTATAATTCACCCCTCCACTTT.

The chain is built from TRBV5-1 and TRBJ1-5; D not certain. Per germline, CDR1 SGHRS and CDR2 YFSETQ. This CDR3 has 14 amino acids. The ends were cut back, 1 base at V and 4 bases at J, with 9 bases in the middle. CDR3 in DNA: TGCGCCAGCAGCTTGTCGGGAGGGAATCAGCCCCAGCATTTT. Amino acids: CASSLSGGNQPQHF.

The chain employs TRBV9 and TRBJ2-7; 9 positions match TRBD2. The V segment lost 0 bases and the J segment 2 bases; nucleotides outside the gene matches: 3. The CDR3 runs to 15 residues. The germline gives CDR1 SGDLS, CDR2 YYNGEE. The CDR3 reads CASSVGASGTYEQYF. Written as DNA, the CDR3 is TGTGCCAGCAGCGTAGGGGCTAGCGGGACCTACGAGCAGTACTTC.

The chain employs TRBV7-2 and TRBJ1-1; possibly TRBD1 for D (5 bases). CDR3 size: 15 residues. Germline-derived CDR1 and CDR2 are SGHTA and FQGNSA. Trimming removed 4 bases at V and 1 base at J, with 13 bases between. The CDR3 loop is CASSYTHGGNTEAFF. In nucleotides, the CDR3 is TGTGCCAGCAGCTATACCCACGGGGGGAACACTGAAGCTTTCTTT.

This clone showed up just once. The chain recombines TRBV9 with TRBJ2-1, with a weak D call TRBD2 (6 bases). Trimming stripped 6 bases from V and 6 bases from J, with 22 bases between. This CDR3 spans 16 amino acids. Germline V gene lookup returns CDR1 SGDLS and CDR2 YYNGEE. CDR3 region: CASTRTNRELPNEQFF. CDR3 coding DNA: TGTGCCAGCACTCGAACAAACCGGGAGCTCCCCAATGAGCAGTTCTTC.

The rearrangement links TRBV28 to TRBJ2-2; TRBD1 matches 7 bases. Per the germline V gene, CDR1 is MDHEN and CDR2 is SYDVKM. This CDR3 contains 14 residues. Trimming cost V 5 bases and J 7 bases; bases outside gene matches: 7. This CDR3 reads CASSPTGYSGELFF. Here the CDR3 DNA reads TGTGCCAGCAGTCCGACAGGGTACAGCGGGGAGCTGTTTTTT.

The chain links TRBV28 to TRBJ2-1, with 9 bases lining up with TRBD1. The CDR3 length is 13 residues. V shed 6 bases, J shed 6 bases, and the junction held 3 bases outside the gene matches. Germline CDR1 is MDHEN and CDR2 is SYDVKM. The DNA for the CDR3 is TGTGCCAGCAGGGGACAGGGCATCAATGAGCAGTTCTTC. This translates into CASRGQGINEQFF.

The chain couples TRBV5-5 to TRBJ1-5; D perhaps matches TRBD1 (5 bases). The germline V and J ends were trimmed by 1 base and 0 bases, with 17 bases remaining between them. The CDR3 is made up of 18 amino acids. The germline V gene encodes CDR1 SGHKS and CDR2 YYEKEE (reference sequence). The CDR3 sequence: CASSLFPTGGNSNQPQHF. CDR3 coding DNA: TGTGCCAGCAGCTTGTTCCCCACGGGGGGTAATAGCAATCAGCCCCAGCATTTT.

The chain combines TRBV6-5 with TRBJ1-1; 7 bases are shared with TRBD1. V trimming: 8 bases; J trimming: 7 bases; junction bases outside the gene matches: 13. The CDR3 length is 14 residues. Germline V lookup: CDR1 MNHEY, CDR2 SVGAGI. As DNA, the CDR3 is TGTGCCAGCTATTCCAGGGGGGCAACCCTTGAAGCTTTCTTT. It yields the protein CASYSRGATLEAFF.

This chain connects TRBV18 to TRBJ2-2, with D perhaps matching TRBD2 (6 bases). The germline V and J ends were trimmed by 6 bases and 1 base, with 9 bases remaining between them. CDR3 length: 14 amino acids. CDR1 KGHSH and CDR2 LQKENI come from the germline V gene. The CDR3 DNA sequence: TGTGCCAGCTCGGGGGGACTGAACACCGGGGAGCTGTTTTTT. It yields the protein CASSGGLNTGELFF.

The chain employs TRBV5-4 and TRBJ1-2; 9 bases agree with TRBD1. The CDR3 has 13 amino acids. Germline V CDR1 and CDR2: SGHNT, YYREEE (reference sequence). V was clipped by 1 base and J by 6 bases; unmatched bases: 1. In DNA form, the CDR3 reads TGTGCCAGCAGCTTGACAGGGGGCGATGGCTACACCTTC. It specifies CASSLTGGDGYTF.

This chain connects TRBV11-3 to TRBJ2-7; D is ambiguous. The germline V gene has CDR1 SGHNT and CDR2 YENEEA. CDR3 length: 14 amino acids. V lost 1 base, J lost 0 bases, and 7 bases lay in between. DNA of the CDR3: TGTGCCAGCAGCTTAGGAGGCCGCTCCTACGAGCAGTACTTC. It encodes CASSLGGRSYEQYF.

V usage is TRBV18 and J usage is TRBJ2-7; D is possibly TRBD1 (6 bases). Germline V gene lookup returns CDR1 KGHSH and CDR2 LQKENI. The V end was cut by 2 bases, the J end by 4 bases, with 9 bases between. CDR3 size: 13 residues. The CDR3 DNA reads as TGTGCCAGCTCACCAAGACAGGAATACGAGCAGTACTTC. Amino acids: CASSPRQEYEQYF.